This T cell receptor beta chain was recovered during a study of post-analysis software for immune sequencing data. About the study: Included courses were relapsing-remitting and secondary progressive multiple sclerosis; progressive-relapsing multiple sclerosis was also included. General observations from the study: The authors found that F measure strongly co-clustered same-batch samples. Patients had higher frequencies than controls of about five TRBV segments, including TRBV5-6, TRBV5-1 and TRBV20-1. There was significantly lower normalized Chao1 diversity in multiple sclerosis patients than in controls.

This CDR3 region has 15 residues. V was pared by 2 bases and J by 7 bases, with 8 bases of the junction left unmatched. Germline CDR1 is MRHNA and CDR2 is SNTAGT. The authors incorporated unique molecular identifiers into the TCR beta cDNA libraries. TCRdb processed the PCR reads anew with MiXCR; each CDR3 protein has one entry. Of fewer than 850,000 distinct CDR3 sequences in the sample, 30% were seen once. A note on this clonotype: The antigen remains undetermined.

The chain employs TRBV6-4 and TRBJ1-5; 7 bases match TRBD1. Material for sequencing was blood. This sequence originates from a girl under 18 with multiple sclerosis. The CDR3 DNA reads TGTGCCAGCAGTGACGACAGGGAGCTTTGGCAGCCCCAGCATTTT. This sequence encodes CASSDDRELWQPQHF.